A selection of T cell receptor beta chains follows, all from one sample in a study of T cell responses to AZD1222 COVID-19 vaccine. Assay: immunoSEQ multiplex PCR; the TCRdb copy retains only in-frame clones and omits some. The table lists approximately 90,000 clones, roughly nine tenths of them singletons. Sequencing was performed on peripheral blood, taken on day 0 of AZD1222 vaccination. These receptors were obtained from an adult in good health. Each CDR3 is given with its conserved first and last residue. A D gene is named only where the DNA matches it firmly. Only part of the rows carry a size: once, few, many, or a class if the clone is expanded.

V gene	D gene	J gene	clone size	CDR3 protein	CDR3 DNA
TRBV5-1	TRBD2	TRBJ2-3	.	CASSKQGGGSTDTQYF	TGCGCCAGCAGTAAGCAGGGCGGGGGTAGCACAGATACGCAGTATTTT
TRBV7-9	TRBD2	TRBJ2-7	few	CASSPEAGDYEQYF	TGTGCCAGCAGCCCCGAGGCGGGGGACTACGAGCAGTACTTC
TRBV7-2	.	TRBJ1-2	.	CASSLDRGKTYGYTF	TGTGCCAGCAGCTTAGATAGGGGCAAGACCTATGGCTACACCTTC
TRBV10-1	TRBD1	TRBJ2-7	.	CASSEGPGTAYEQYF	TGCGCCAGCAGTGAAGGCCCCGGGACAGCCTACGAGCAGTACTTC
TRBV30	.	TRBJ1-2	.	CAWSVQGINYGYTF	TGTGCCTGGAGTGTACAGGGCATCAACTATGGCTACACCTTC
TRBV19	.	TRBJ2-7	.	CASSPGIQSYEQYF	TGTGCCAGTAGCCCCGGGATTCAGAGCTACGAGCAGTACTTC
TRBV27	.	TRBJ1-3	.	CASSAAGGAGNTIYF	TGTGCCAGCAGTGCTGCCGGGGGGGCTGGAAACACCATATATTTT
TRBV15	.	TRBJ1-4	.	CATSRGLSWRGEKLFF	TGTGCCACCAGCAGGGGATTATCTTGGCGCGGTGAAAAACTGTTTTTT
TRBV30	TRBD2	TRBJ2-2	.	CAWSPSGGAGGELFF	TGTGCCTGGAGTCCTAGCGGGGGGGCCGGCGGGGAGCTGTTTTTT
TRBV7-6	TRBD2	TRBJ2-2	.	CASSQPRGGLKGGELFF	TGTGCCAGCAGCCAGCCCCGCGGGGGGCTTAAGGGCGGGGAGCTGTTTTTT
TRBV4-2	.	TRBJ1-6	.	CASSRERLDNSPLHF	TGTGCCAGCAGCCGAGAGAGATTGGATAATTCACCCCTCCACTTT
TRBV24-1	TRBD1	TRBJ2-3	.	CATSDSTGTGGTDTQYF	TGTGCCACCAGTGACAGCACCGGGACAGGGGGCACAGATACGCAGTATTTT
TRBV10-1	TRBD2	TRBJ2-1	.	CASSPGTSGRGYEQFF	TGCGCCAGCAGTCCCGGGACTAGCGGGAGGGGGTATGAGCAGTTCTTC
TRBV7-2	TRBD2	TRBJ2-6	.	CASKRGFSGANVLTF	TGTGCCAGCAAGCGGGGCTTCTCTGGGGCCAACGTCCTGACTTTC
TRBV9	.	TRBJ2-6	.	CASSEGGAGANVLTF	TGTGCCAGCAGCGAGGGGGGCGCTGGGGCCAACGTCCTGACTTTC
TRBV27	.	TRBJ2-3	.	CASRGGSGSTPDTQYF	TGTGCCAGCAGGGGGGGCTCGGGTAGTACTCCAGATACGCAGTATTTT
TRBV5-1	.	TRBJ1-4	.	CASSLGHGNEKLFF	TGCGCCAGCAGCTTGGGACATGGGAATGAAAAACTGTTTTTT
TRBV10-2	.	TRBJ1-2	.	CASSNPGDGYTF	TGCGCCAGCAGCAACCCAGGGGACGGCTACACCTTC
TRBV20-1	.	TRBJ1-1	.	CSAHRRTEAFF	TGCAGTGCTCATAGGAGAACTGAAGCTTTCTTT
TRBV18	TRBD1	TRBJ1-5	.	CASSPFIVGTGLGSQPQHF	TGTGCCAGCTCACCGTTCATTGTGGGGACAGGGCTGGGAAGTCAGCCCCAGCATTTT
TRBV5-1	.	TRBJ2-6	.	CASSRREASGANVLTF	TGCGCCAGCAGCAGACGAGAGGCCTCTGGGGCCAACGTCCTGACTTTC
TRBV7-2	TRBD1	TRBJ1-3	once	CASSLNPTDRGGNTIYF	TGTGCCAGCAGCTTAAACCCTACAGACAGGGGTGGAAACACCATATATTTT
TRBV5-1	TRBD1	TRBJ2-1	.	CASSLEGGADEQFF	TGCGCCAGCAGCTTGGAAGGGGGCGCGGATGAGCAGTTCTTC